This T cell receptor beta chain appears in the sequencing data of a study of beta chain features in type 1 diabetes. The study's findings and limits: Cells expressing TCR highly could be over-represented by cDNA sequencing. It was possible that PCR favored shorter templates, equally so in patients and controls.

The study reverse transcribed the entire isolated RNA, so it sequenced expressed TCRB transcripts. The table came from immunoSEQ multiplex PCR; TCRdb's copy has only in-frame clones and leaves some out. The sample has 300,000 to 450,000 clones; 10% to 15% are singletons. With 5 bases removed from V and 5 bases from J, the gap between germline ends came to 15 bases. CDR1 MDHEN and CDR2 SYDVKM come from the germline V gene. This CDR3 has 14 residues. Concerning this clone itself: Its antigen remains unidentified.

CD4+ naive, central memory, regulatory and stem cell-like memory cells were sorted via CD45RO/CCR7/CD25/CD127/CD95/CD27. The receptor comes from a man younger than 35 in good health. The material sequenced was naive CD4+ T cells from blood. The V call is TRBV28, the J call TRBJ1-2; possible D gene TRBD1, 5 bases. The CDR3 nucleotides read TGTGCCAGCAGTCTCCGGGGGTATCATTATGGCTACACCTTC. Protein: CASSLRGYHYGYTF.